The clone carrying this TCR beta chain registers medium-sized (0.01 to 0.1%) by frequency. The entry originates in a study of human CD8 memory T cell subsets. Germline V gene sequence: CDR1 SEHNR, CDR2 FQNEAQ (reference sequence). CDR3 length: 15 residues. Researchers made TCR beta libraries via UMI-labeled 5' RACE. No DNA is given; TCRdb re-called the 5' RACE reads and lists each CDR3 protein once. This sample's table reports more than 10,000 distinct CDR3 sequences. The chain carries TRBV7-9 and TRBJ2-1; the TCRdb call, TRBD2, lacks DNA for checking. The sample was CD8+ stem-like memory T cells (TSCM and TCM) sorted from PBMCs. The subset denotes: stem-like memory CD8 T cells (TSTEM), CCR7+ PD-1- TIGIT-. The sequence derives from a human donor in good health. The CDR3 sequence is CASSFSGRDYNEQFF.